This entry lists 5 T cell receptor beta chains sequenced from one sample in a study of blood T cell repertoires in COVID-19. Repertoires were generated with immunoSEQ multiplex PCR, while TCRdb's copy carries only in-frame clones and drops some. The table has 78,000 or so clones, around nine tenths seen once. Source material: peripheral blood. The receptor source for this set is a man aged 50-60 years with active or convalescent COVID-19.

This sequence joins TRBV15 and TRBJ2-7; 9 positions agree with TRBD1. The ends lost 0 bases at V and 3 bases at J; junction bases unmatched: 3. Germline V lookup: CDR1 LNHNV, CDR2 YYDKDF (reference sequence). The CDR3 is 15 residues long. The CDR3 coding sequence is TGTGCCACCAGCAGAGATGGACAGGGGTTCTACGAGCAGTACTTC. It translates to CATSRDGQGFYEQYF.

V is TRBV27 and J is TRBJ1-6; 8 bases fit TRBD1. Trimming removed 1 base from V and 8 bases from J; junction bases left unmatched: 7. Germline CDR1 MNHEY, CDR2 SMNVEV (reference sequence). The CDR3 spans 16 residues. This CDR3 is CASSLFSGGGYSPLHF. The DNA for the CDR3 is TGTGCCAGCAGTTTATTCTCAGGGGGCGGATATTCACCCCTCCACTTT.

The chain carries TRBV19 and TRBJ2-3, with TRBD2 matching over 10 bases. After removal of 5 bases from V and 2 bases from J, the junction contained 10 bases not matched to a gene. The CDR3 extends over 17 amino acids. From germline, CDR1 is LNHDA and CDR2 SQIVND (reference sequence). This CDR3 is CASSPPPAGGLTDTQYF. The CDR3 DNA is TGTGCCAGTAGTCCTCCGCCAGCGGGGGGGCTCACAGATACGCAGTATTTT.

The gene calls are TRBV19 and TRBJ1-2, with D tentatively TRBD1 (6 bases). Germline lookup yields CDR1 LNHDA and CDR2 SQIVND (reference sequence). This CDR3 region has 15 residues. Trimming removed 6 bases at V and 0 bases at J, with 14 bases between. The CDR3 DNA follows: TGTGCCAGTAGCCTTCCGGCAGGGGCTAACTATGGCTACACCTTC. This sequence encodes CASSLPAGANYGYTF.

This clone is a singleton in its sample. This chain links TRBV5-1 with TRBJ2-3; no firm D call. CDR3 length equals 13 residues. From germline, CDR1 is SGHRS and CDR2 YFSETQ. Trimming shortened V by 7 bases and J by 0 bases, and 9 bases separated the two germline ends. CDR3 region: CASGSGSTDTQYF. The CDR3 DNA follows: TGCGCCAGCGGGTCCGGGAGCACAGATACGCAGTATTTT.